This TCR beta chain was recorded in a study of response to subunit inactivated influenza vaccine. About this clonotype itself: Its target is not known.

Study-level points and caveats: It was the authors' suggestion that each seasonal influenza vaccination recruits few new T cells.

Germline values: CDR1 SGHTA, CDR2 FQGNSA. The CDR3 has 15 residues. V was clipped by 3 bases and J by 3 bases, with 12 bases between them. TCRdb re-called the RT-PCR reads with MiXCR, one entry per CDR3 protein. The sample yields approximately 520,000 distinct CDR3 sequences, less than 30% seen once. The sequences come from CD4+ T cells sorted from PBMCs, collected approximately 5 days after vaccination. The chain combines TRBV7-2 with TRBJ1-5, with a tentative D call TRBD1 (6 bases). The source of this sequence is a man aged 50 to 60 who received an inactivated influenza vaccine. The CDR3 sequence: CASSFVQGNNQPQHF. CDR3 in DNA: TGTGCCAGCAGCTTTGTACAGGGAAACAATCAGCCCCAGCATTTT.